This T cell receptor (beta chain) was sequenced in a study of CD8 T cells in ankylosing spondylitis. General study findings and limits: Clones linked to disease, bearing a CD8+ phenotype, were relatively rare in peripheral blood. Some motif variants were previously reported in reactive arthritis synovial fluid and blood.

MiXCR was run by TCRdb on the 5' RACE reads, yielding one entry per CDR3 protein. Of about 240,000 distinct CDR3 sequences listed, 8.6% were seen once; the top ten hold 6.5% to 7%. The length of the CDR3 is 16 residues. Between the trimmed V and J ends, which lost 1 base and 0 bases, there was a span of 13 bases. This clonotype was picked up many times. Antigen unknown. The sequence came from a male donor with ankylosing spondylitis or in good health (not recorded which). Sequenced material: blood, either unsorted or a sorted T cell fraction (not recorded which). The chain combines TRBV12-3 or TRBV12-4 with TRBJ2-7; the D gene is possibly TRBD1 (5 bases). The CDR3 loop reads CASSLGDGASSYEQYF. The CDR3 nucleotides are TGTGCCAGCAGTTTAGGAGATGGGGCGAGCTCCTACGAGCAGTACTTC.